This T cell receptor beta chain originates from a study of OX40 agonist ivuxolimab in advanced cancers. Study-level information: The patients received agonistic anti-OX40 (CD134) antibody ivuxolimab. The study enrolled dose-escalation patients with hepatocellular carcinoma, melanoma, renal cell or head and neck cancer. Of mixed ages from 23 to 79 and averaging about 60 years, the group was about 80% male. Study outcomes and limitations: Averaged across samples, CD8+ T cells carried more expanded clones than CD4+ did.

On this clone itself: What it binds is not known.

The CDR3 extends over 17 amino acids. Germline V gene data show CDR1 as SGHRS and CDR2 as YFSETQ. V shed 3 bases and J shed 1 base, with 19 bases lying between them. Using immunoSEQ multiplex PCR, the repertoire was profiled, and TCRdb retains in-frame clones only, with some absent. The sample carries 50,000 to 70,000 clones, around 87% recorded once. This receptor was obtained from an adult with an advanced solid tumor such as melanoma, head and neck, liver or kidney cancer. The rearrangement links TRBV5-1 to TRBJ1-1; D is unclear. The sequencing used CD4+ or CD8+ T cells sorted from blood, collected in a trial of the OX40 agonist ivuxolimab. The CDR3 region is CASSYQALEFGNTEAFF. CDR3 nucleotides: TGCGCCAGCAGCTATCAGGCCTTAGAGTTCGGGAACACTGAAGCTTTCTTT. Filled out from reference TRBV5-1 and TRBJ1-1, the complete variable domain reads KAGVTQTPRYLIKTRGQQVTLSCSPISGHRSVSWYQQTPGQGLQFLFEYFSETQRNKGNFPGRFSGRQFSNSRSEMNVSTLELGDSALYLCASSYQALEFGNTEAFFGQGTRLTVV.